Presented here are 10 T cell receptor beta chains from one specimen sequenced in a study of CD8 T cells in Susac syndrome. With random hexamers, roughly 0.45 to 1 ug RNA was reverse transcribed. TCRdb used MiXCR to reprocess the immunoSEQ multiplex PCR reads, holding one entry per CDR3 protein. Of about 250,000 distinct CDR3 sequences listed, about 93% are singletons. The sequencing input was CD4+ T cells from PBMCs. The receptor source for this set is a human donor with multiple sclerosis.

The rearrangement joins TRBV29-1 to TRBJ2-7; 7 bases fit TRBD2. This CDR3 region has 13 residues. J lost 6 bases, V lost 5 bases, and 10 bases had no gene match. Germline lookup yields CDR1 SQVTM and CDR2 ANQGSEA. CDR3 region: CSVWEGTAGEQYF. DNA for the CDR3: TGCAGCGTTTGGGAGGGGACGGCGGGCGAGCAGTACTTC.

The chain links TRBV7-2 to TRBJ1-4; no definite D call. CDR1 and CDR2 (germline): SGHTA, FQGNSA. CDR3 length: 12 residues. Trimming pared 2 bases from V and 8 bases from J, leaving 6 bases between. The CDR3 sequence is CASSLWQEKLFF. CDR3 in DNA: TGTGCCAGCAGCTTATGGCAGGAAAAACTGTTTTTT.

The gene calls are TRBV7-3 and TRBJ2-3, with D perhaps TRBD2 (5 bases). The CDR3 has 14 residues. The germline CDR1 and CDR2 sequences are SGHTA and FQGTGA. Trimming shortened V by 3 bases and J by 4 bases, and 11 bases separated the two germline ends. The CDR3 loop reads CASSLAGVSDTQYF. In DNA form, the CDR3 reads TGTGCCAGCAGCTTGGCCGGGGTCTCAGATACGCAGTATTTT.

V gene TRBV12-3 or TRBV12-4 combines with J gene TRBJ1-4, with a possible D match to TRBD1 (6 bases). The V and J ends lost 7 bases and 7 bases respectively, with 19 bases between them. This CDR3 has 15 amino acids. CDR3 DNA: TGTGCCAGCACTAACTCGAGAGAGGGGGGTGAAAAACTGTTTTTT. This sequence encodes CASTNSREGGEKLFF.

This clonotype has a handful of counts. This chain's CDR3 is CASSLLGGGYTF. CDR3 DNA: TGTGCCAGCAGCTTACTCGGGGGCGGCTACACCTTC. The chain uses TRBV7-9 and TRBJ1-2; TRBD1 is a possible D gene (6 bases). V lost 2 bases and J 8 bases, leaving 9 bases between the germline ends. Germline values: CDR1 SEHNR, CDR2 FQNEAQ (reference sequence). This CDR3 region has 12 residues.

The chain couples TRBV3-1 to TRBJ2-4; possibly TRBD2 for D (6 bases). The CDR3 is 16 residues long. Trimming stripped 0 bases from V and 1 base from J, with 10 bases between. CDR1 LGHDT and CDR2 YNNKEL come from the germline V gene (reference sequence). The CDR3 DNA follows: TGTGCCAGCAGCCAAGATAGCGGAGACGCCAAAAACATTCAGTACTTC. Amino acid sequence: CASSQDSGDAKNIQYF. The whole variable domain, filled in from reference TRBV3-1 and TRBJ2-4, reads DTAVSQTPKYLVTQMGNDKSIKCEQNLGHDTMYWYKQDSKKFLKIMFSYNNKELIINETVPNRFSPKSPDKAHLNLHINSLELGDSAVYFCASSQDSGDAKNIQYFGAGTRLSVL.

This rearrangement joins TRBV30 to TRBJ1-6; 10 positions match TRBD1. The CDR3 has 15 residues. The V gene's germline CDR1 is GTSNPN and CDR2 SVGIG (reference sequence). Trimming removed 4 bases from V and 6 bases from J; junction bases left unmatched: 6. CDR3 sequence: CAWNRGQGINSPLHF. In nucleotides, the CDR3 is TGTGCCTGGAACCGGGGACAGGGGATTAATTCACCCCTCCACTTT.

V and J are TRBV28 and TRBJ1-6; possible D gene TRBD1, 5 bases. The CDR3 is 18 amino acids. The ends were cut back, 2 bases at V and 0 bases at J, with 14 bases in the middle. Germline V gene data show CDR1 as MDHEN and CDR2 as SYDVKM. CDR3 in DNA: TGTGCCAGCAGTTTACAGTGGATGACAGACTCCTATAATTCACCCCTCCACTTT. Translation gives CASSLQWMTDSYNSPLHF. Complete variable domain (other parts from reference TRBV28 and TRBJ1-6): DVKVTQSSRYLVKRTGEKVFLECVQDMDHENMFWYRQDPGLGLRLIYFSYDVKMKEKGDIPEGYSVSREKKERFSLILESASTNQTSMYLCASSLQWMTDSYNSPLHFGNGTRLTVT.

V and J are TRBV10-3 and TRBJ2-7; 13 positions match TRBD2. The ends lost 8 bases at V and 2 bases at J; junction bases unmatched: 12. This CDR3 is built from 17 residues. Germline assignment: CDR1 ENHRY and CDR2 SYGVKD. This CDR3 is CAIEVGLAGLRPYEQYV. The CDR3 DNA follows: TGTGCCATCGAGGTGGGACTAGCGGGACTCCGACCCTACGAGCAGTACGTC.

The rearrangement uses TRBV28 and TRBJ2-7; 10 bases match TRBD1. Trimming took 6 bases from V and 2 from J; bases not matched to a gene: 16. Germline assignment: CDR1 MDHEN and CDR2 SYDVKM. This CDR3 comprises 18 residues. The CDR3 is CASSSPGQGRFKTYEQYF. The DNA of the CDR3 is TGTGCCAGCAGCTCCCCGGGACAGGGGCGCTTTAAGACCTACGAGCAGTACTTC. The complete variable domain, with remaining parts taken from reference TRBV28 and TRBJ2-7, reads DVKVTQSSRYLVKRTGEKVFLECVQDMDHENMFWYRQDPGLGLRLIYFSYDVKMKEKGDIPEGYSVSREKKERFSLILESASTNQTSMYLCASSSPGQGRFKTYEQYFGPGTRLTVT.